This TCR beta chain emerged from a study of cytomegalovirus exposure and HLA in healthy donors. The PCR contained 60 Vbeta and 13 Jbeta primers. Assay used: immunoSEQ multiplex PCR; TCRdb lists only in-frame clones, some missing. The table has roughly 190,000 clones, 78% seen once. From germline, CDR1 is SGHVS and CDR2 FQNEAQ. There are 18 residues in the CDR3. The ends lost 4 bases at V and 1 base at J; junction bases unmatched: 13. The sequence derives from a female donor in good health and CMV-seronegative. The sample taken for sequencing was PBMCs. The chain recombines TRBV7-8 with TRBJ1-2; the match to TRBD1 covers 9 bases. In nucleotides, the CDR3 is TGTGCCAGCAGCTCCGGAGGTAGGACAGGGGACCTTAACTATGGCTACACCTTC. This encodes CASSSGGRTGDLNYGYTF.